The 14 T cell receptor beta chains presented below share a single source sample, sequenced in a study of T-cell memory formation after mild COVID-19. Using its own MiXCR run on the 5' RACE reads, TCRdb lists one record per CDR3 protein. The sample holds around 160,000 distinct CDR3 sequences, more than 9% seen once. The sequencing sample was made of PBMCs or a T cell subset sorted from them (not recorded which). These receptors were obtained from a young man who had mild COVID-19 (a few samples of this study predate the infection). Cell type and time point are not known.

The V call is TRBV27, the J call TRBJ2-6, with TRBD1 identical over 7 bases. There are 13 residues in the CDR3. Trimming removed 4 bases from V and 12 bases from J; junction bases left unmatched: 6. Germline CDR1 reads MNHEY; CDR2 reads SMNVEV (reference sequence). The CDR3 DNA sequence: TGTGCCAGCAGTTCCAGACAGGGCGGCGTCCTGACTTTC. Protein: CASSSRQGGVLTF.

There are a few counts of this clonotype. The chain couples TRBV7-2 to TRBJ2-1; D might be TRBD1 (6 bases). Trimming removed 1 base at V and 4 bases at J, with 8 bases between. Germline values: CDR1 SGHTA, CDR2 FQGNSA. This CDR3 contains 14 residues. CDR3 loop: CASSLGGQYNEQFF. The DNA of the CDR3 is TGTGCCAGCAGCTTAGGAGGACAGTACAATGAGCAGTTCTTC.

The chain uses TRBV6-5 and TRBJ1-2, with no clear D. V was trimmed by 5 bases and J by 5 bases, leaving 18 bases between them. The V gene's germline CDR1 is MNHEY and CDR2 SVGAGI. The CDR3 totals 15 residues. CDR3 bases: TGTGCCAGCAGTCCCGTCCGCAAGCTGCATTATGGCTACACCTTC. It codes for CASSPVRKLHYGYTF.

This clonotype was seen a handful of times. The chain carries TRBV29-1 and TRBJ2-3; 12 nucleotides agree with TRBD2. The V and J ends lost 8 bases and 1 base, in that order; junction bases with no gene match: 4. Germline CDR1 is SQVTM and CDR2 is ANQGSEA. This CDR3 contains 14 residues. CDR3 region: CSFASGGGTDTQYF. The CDR3 DNA sequence: TGCAGCTTCGCTAGCGGGGGGGGCACAGATACGCAGTATTTT.

This clonotype was seen a few times. V usage is TRBV11-2 and J usage is TRBJ2-3, with D uncertain. The CDR3 covers 15 residues. V shed 3 bases and J shed 1 base, with 11 bases lying between them. In germline, CDR1 is SGHAT, CDR2 FQNNGV. The CDR3 spells CASSFKPVGTDTQYF. The CDR3 DNA reads as TGTGCCAGCAGCTTTAAGCCGGTCGGCACAGATACGCAGTATTTT.

This clonotype showed up many times. The V gene is TRBV28, the J gene TRBJ2-1; D is undetermined. This CDR3 is 13 amino acids long. Germline V CDR1 and CDR2: MDHEN, SYDVKM. The V gene lost 8 bases and the J gene lost 4 bases, with 12 bases spanning the gap. CDR3 coding DNA: TGTGCCAGCGGAATTTCAGGATACAATGAGCAGTTCTTC. Translated, it gives CASGISGYNEQFF.

J is TRBJ2-1 and V is TRBV9, with unresolved D. Deletions cut 4 bases from V and 7 bases from J, with 18 bases between. Germline V CDR1 and CDR2: SGDLS, YYNGEE. The length of the CDR3 is 15 residues. The CDR3 DNA reads as TGTGCCAGCAGCTCTTCCCTGGTCCGTAGTAATGAGCAGTTCTTC. It is translated as CASSSSLVRSNEQFF.

The chain carries TRBV6-6 and TRBJ1-2, with unresolved D. CDR1 is MNHNY and CDR2 is SVGAGI in the germline V gene (reference sequence). The CDR3 runs 15 residues. Trimming shortened V by 0 bases and J by 4 bases, and 12 bases separated the two germline ends. The CDR3 here is CASSYSPGFAYGYTF. The CDR3 DNA reads TGTGCCAGCAGTTACTCCCCAGGCTTTGCCTATGGCTACACCTTC.

In this sample, this clonotype turned up a few times. The chain is built from TRBV4-3 and TRBJ2-3; TRBD1 or TRBD2 may be the D gene (5 bases each). Deletions cut 0 bases from V and 1 base from J, with 17 bases between. Germline lookup yields CDR1 LGHNA and CDR2 YSLEER. The length of the CDR3 is 18 residues. CDR3 DNA sequence: TGCGCCAGCAGCCAAGATGTCTCGCTAGGGACGGGCACAGATACGCAGTATTTT. Residues: CASSQDVSLGTGTDTQYF.

This clonotype was counted only a few times. The chain's CDR3 is CASTNRQGTDTQYF. DNA for the CDR3: TGTGCCAGCACCAACCGACAGGGGACAGATACGCAGTATTTT. The chain employs TRBV7-2 and TRBJ2-3, with 8 bases identical to TRBD1. The J segment lost 3 bases and the V segment lost 7 bases, leaving 6 bases of the junction unmatched. The germline gives CDR1 SGHTA, CDR2 FQGNSA. The CDR3 has 14 amino acids. The entire variable domain, with the rest obtained from reference TRBV7-2 and TRBJ2-3, is as follows: GAGVSQSPSNKVTEKGKDVELRCDPISGHTALYWYRQSLGQGLEFLIYFQGNSAPDKSGLPSDRFSAERTGGSVSTLTIQRTQQEDSAVYLCASTNRQGTDTQYFGPGTRLTVL.

This clonotype was detected a few times. The rearrangement joins TRBV25-1 to TRBJ1-5; 10 bases align to TRBD1. The CDR3 runs to 15 residues. Germline V gene sequence: CDR1 MGHDK, CDR2 SYGVNS. After removal of 4 bases from V and 8 bases from J, the junction contained 8 bases not matched to a gene. Here the CDR3 DNA reads TGTGCCAGCAGTGGAACGGGACAGGGGACGGAGCCCCAGCATTTT. Amino acids: CASSGTGQGTEPQHF. The full variable domain, completed using reference TRBV25-1 and TRBJ1-5, is EADIYQTPRYLVIGTGKKITLECSQTMGHDKMYWYQQDPGMELHLIHYSYGVNSTEKGDLSSESTVSRIRTEHFPLTLESARPSHTSQYLCASSGTGQGTEPQHFGDGTRLSIL.

J is TRBJ1-1 and V is TRBV7-9, with no clear D. Trimming cost V 1 base and J 6 bases, with 9 bases left between them. Germline CDR1 is SEHNR and CDR2 is FQNEAQ (reference sequence). The length of the CDR3 is 13 residues. This CDR3 reads CASSLVRKAEAFF. DNA for the CDR3: TGTGCCAGCAGCTTAGTGCGGAAGGCTGAAGCTTTCTTT.

This clonotype was recorded a few times. The chain is built from TRBV7-2 and TRBJ1-2; tentative D call: TRBD1 (5 bases). The CDR3 is made up of 13 amino acids. The V and J ends lost 5 bases and 4 bases respectively, with 11 bases between them. CDR1 SGHTA and CDR2 FQGNSA come from the germline V gene. DNA for the CDR3: TGTGCCAGCAGCCCCGACAGCTCCTATGGCTACACCTTC. It specifies CASSPDSSYGYTF.

The CDR3 region has the DNA TGTGCCAGCAGCTCCCTGCCCAGGGCCCCGGTCGGGTACAATGAGCAGTTCTTC. It specifies CASSSLPRAPVGYNEQFF. J is TRBJ2-1 and V is TRBV11-2; D might be TRBD1 (5 bases). V was pared by 4 bases and J by 4 bases, with 23 bases between. Germline CDR1 and CDR2: SGHAT and FQNNGV. The CDR3 extends over 18 amino acids.